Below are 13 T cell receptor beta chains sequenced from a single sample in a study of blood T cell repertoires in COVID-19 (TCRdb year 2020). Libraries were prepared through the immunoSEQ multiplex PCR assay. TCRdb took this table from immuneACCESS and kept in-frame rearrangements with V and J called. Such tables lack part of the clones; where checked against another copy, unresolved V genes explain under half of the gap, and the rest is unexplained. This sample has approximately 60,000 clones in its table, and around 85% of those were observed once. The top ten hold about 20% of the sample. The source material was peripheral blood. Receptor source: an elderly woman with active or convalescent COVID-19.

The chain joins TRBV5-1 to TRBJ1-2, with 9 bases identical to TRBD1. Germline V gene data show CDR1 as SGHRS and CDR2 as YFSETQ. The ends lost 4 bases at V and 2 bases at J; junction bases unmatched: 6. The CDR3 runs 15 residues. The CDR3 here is CASSPRTGVNYGYTF. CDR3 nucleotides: TGCGCCAGCAGCCCCCGGACAGGGGTCAACTATGGCTACACCTTC.

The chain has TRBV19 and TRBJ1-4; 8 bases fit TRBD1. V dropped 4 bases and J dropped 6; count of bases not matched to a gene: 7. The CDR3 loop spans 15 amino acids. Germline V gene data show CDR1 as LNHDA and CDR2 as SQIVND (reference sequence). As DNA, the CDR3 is TGTGCCAGTAGTAGGACAGGGACCTCGGATGAAAAACTGTTTTTT. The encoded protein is CASSRTGTSDEKLFF.

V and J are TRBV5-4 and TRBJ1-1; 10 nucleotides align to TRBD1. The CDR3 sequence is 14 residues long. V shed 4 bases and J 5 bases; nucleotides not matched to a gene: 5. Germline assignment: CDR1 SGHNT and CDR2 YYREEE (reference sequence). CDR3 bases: TGTGCCAGCAGCCCGACAGGGGGCGAAACTGAAGCTTTCTTT. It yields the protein CASSPTGGETEAFF.

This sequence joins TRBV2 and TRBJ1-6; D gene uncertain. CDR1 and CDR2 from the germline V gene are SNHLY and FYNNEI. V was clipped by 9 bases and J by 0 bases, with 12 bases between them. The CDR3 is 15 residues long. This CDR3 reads CASSQSRSYNSPLHF. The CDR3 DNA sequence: TGTGCCAGTAGCCAGTCCCGCTCCTATAATTCACCCCTCCACTTT.

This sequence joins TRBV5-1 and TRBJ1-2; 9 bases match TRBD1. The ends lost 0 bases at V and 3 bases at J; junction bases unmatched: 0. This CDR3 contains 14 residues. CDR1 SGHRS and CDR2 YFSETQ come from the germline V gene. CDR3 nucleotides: TGCGCCAGCAGCTTGGGGGACAGGGACTATGGCTACACCTTC. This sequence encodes CASSLGDRDYGYTF.

CDR3 protein: CASSGSQLDATQYF. CDR3 coding DNA: TGTGCCAGCAGTGGATCCCAACTAGACGCTACGCAGTATTTT. V is TRBV9 and J is TRBJ2-3; TRBD2 is a possible D gene (5 bases). Deletions cut 5 bases from V and 8 bases from J, with 18 bases between. There are 14 residues in the CDR3. Germline CDR1 reads SGDLS; CDR2 reads YYNGEE.

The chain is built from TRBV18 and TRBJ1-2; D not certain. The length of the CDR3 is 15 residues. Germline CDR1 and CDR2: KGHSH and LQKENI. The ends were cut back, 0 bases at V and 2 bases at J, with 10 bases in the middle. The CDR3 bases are TGTGCCAGCTCACCACCTTCGGGGTACAACTATGGCTACACCTTC. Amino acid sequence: CASSPPSGYNYGYTF. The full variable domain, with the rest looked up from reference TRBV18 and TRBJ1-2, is NAGVMQNPRHLVRRRGQEARLRCSPMKGHSHVYWYRQLPEEGLKFMVYLQKENIIDESGMPKERFSAEFPKEGPSILRIQQVVRGDSAAYFCASSPPSGYNYGYTFGSGTRLTVV.

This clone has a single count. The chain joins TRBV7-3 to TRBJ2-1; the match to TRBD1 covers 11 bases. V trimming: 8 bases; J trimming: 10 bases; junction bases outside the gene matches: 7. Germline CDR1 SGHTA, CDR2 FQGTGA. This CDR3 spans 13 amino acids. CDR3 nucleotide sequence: TGTGCCAGCCGGACAGGGGGCTCGAAAGAGCAGTTCTTC. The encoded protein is CASRTGGSKEQFF. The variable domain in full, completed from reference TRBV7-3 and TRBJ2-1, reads GAGVSQTPSNKVTEKGKYVELRCDPISGHTALYWYRQSLGQGPEFLIYFQGTGAADDSGLPNDRFFAVRPEGSVSTLKIQRTERGDSAVYLCASRTGGSKEQFFGPGTRLTVL.

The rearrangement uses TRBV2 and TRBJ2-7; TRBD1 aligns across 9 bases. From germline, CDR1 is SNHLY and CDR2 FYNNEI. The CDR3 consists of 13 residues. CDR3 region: CSGKTGGVNEQYF. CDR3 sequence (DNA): TGTAGTGGTAAGACAGGGGGTGTCAACGAGCAGTACTTC.

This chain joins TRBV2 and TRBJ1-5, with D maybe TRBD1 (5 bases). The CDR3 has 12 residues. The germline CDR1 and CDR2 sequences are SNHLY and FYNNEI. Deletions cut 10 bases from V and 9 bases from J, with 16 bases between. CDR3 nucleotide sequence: TGTGCCACTCAAGGGGTCTACGGGCCCCAGCATTTT. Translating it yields CATQGVYGPQHF.

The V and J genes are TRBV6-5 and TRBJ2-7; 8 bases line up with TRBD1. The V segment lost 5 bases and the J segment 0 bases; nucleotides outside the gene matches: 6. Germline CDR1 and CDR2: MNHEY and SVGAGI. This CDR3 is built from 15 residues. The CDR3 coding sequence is TGTGCCAGCAGTAGTAGACAGGGGAGCTCCTACGAGCAGTACTTC. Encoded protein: CASSSRQGSSYEQYF.

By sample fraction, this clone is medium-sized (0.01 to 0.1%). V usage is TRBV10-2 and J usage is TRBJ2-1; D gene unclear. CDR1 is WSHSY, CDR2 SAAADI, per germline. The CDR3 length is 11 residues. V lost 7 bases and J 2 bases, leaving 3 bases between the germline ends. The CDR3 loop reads CASTTYNEQFF. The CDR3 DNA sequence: TGCGCCAGCACCACCTACAATGAGCAGTTCTTC.

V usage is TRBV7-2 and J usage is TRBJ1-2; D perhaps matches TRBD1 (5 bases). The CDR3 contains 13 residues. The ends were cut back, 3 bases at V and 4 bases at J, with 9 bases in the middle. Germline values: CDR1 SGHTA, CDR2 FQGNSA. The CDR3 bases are TGTGCCAGCAGCTTGGGGAGGGGCTATGGCTACACCTTC. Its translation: CASSLGRGYGYTF.